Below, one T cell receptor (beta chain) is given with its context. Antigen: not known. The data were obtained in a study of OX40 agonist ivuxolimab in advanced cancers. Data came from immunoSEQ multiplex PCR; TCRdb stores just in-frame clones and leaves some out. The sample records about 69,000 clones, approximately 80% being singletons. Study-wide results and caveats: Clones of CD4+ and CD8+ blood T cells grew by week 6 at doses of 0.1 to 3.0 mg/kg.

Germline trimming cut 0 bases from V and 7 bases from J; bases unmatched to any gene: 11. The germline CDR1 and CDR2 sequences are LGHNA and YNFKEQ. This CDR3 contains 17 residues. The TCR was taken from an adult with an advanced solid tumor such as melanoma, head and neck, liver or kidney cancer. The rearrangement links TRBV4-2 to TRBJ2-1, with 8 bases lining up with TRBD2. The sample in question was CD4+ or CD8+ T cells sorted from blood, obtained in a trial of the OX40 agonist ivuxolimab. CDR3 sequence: CASSQDRNGGARNEQFF. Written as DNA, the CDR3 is TGTGCCAGCAGCCAAGATCGGAACGGGGGGGCCAGGAATGAGCAGTTCTTC.